Listed below are T cell receptor beta chains from one sample, sequenced in a study of human T cells and chemical hapten exposure. TCRdb itself ran the RACE reads through MiXCR, one entry per CDR3 protein. The sample includes fewer than 130,000 distinct CDR3 sequences, roughly 11% of them seen just once. The specimen comprised whole blood, sampled in connection with sensitization to the hapten diphenylcyclopropenone (DPC). These receptors originate from a woman aged 40 to 50 with alopecia areata. Some clones in this sample may be carry-over from other donors' samples. Each CDR3 is given with its conserved first and last residue. D genes are given only for firm matches.

CDR3 protein	V gene	D gene	J gene
CASSSGTSESTDTQYF	TRBV5-1	TRBD2	TRBJ2-3
CASSQDFSQGADTQYF	TRBV4-3	NA	TRBJ2-3
CASSPLAGDETGELFF	TRBV11-2	TRBD2	TRBJ2-2
CATSRGDRGDEQFF	TRBV15	TRBD1	TRBJ2-1
CASGPGLAFMNTEAFF	TRBV7-2	NA	TRBJ1-1
CASRRLEVDEQYF	TRBV6-1	NA	TRBJ2-7
CASSPTQGSYNEQFF	TRBV7-3	NA	TRBJ2-1
CATLPGQGVQETQYF	TRBV5-4	TRBD1	TRBJ2-5
CSARGSSGAQETQYF	TRBV20-1	TRBD2	TRBJ2-5
CASSYSPGDRAFF	TRBV6-5	NA	TRBJ1-1
CASSLLTSGVPYEQYF	TRBV7-8	TRBD2	TRBJ2-7
CASTYTGGTYEQYF	TRBV7-2	TRBD1	TRBJ2-7
CASSQEAGIIKYNEQFF	TRBV4-1	NA	TRBJ2-1
CASSYRGRPYEQYF	TRBV6-5	NA	TRBJ2-7
CASRPPTTSYNEQFF	TRBV27	NA	TRBJ2-1
CASSLGSGRGGESTLHF	TRBV7-2	TRBD1	TRBJ1-6
CASSKRTEGTYEQYF	TRBV27	NA	TRBJ2-7
CASSLAATAVTEAFF	TRBV13	NA	TRBJ1-1
CSARPRSEQFF	TRBV20-1	NA	TRBJ2-1
CASRASGGYEQYF	TRBV12-3/TRBV12-4	TRBD2	TRBJ2-7
CSALRDPRTGELFF	TRBV29-1	NA	TRBJ2-2
CAWRTGGNTEAFF	TRBV30	TRBD1	TRBJ1-1
CASSQTGGNQPQHF	TRBV12-3/TRBV12-4	NA	TRBJ1-5
CASSPIGQTTGNTIYF	TRBV18	NA	TRBJ1-3
CASSLEPGGWETQYF	TRBV5-5	NA	TRBJ2-5